The rows below give T cell receptor beta chains drawn from one sample of a study of cytomegalovirus exposure and HLA in healthy donors. The table came from immunoSEQ multiplex PCR; TCRdb's copy has only in-frame clones and leaves some out. The sample records approximately 110,000 clones, roughly 85% being singletons. Source material: PBMCs. These receptors all stem from a woman aged 40 to 50 in good health and CMV-seronegative. Each CDR3 is given with its conserved first and last residue. Fields, in order: D gene, clone size, J gene, V gene, CDR3 DNA, CDR3 protein. A D gene is named only where the DNA matches it firmly. Size values are once, few and many counts, or a class for expanded clones, and some rows have none.

>NA|NA|TRBJ1-3|TRBV6-5
TGTGCCAGCAGTTATTTTTCCGGGAGCTCTGGAAACACCATATATTTT
CASSYFSGSSGNTIYF
>TRBD1|NA|TRBJ1-1|TRBV28
TGTGCCAGCGTTACCCCTGGGACAGGGTACACTGAAGCTTTCTTT
CASVTPGTGYTEAFF
>NA|NA|TRBJ2-1|TRBV29-1
TGCAGCGCCTCGGACGGGAGGGGGCTCAATGAGCAGTTCTTC
CSASDGRGLNEQFF
>NA|NA|TRBJ2-7|TRBV28
TGTGCCAGCAGTTCGAGCTCTTACGAGCAGTACTTC
CASSSSSYEQYF
>NA|NA|TRBJ1-5|TRBV28
TGTGCCAGCAGTTTGGGCCAGCCCCAGCATTTT
CASSLGQPQHF
>TRBD2|NA|TRBJ2-7|TRBV9
TGTGCCAGCAGCGTAGGGACTAGCGGGGGGCAAAGCTCCTACGAGCAGTACTTC
CASSVGTSGGQSSYEQYF
>NA|NA|TRBJ1-1|TRBV30
TGTGCCTGGAGTGTAGGGGGCACTGAAGCTTTCTTT
CAWSVGGTEAFF
>NA|few|TRBJ1-1|TRBV19
TGTGCCAGTAGAATAGTTTCAGGGAAGCAAGGGACTGAAGCTTTCTTT
CASRIVSGKQGTEAFF
>TRBD2|NA|TRBJ2-3|TRBV30
TGTGCCCAGCGGGGGCCCGGGCGGGATACGCAGTATTTT
CAQRGPGRDTQYF
>NA|NA|TRBJ2-1|TRBV5-4
TGTGCCAGCAGCCCGGGGTGGAATGAGCAGTTCTTC
CASSPGWNEQFF
>TRBD2|few|TRBJ2-3|TRBV4-3
TGCGCCAGCAGTCTCAAGCGGGGGCTCACAGATACGCAGTATTTT
CASSLKRGLTDTQYF
>NA|NA|TRBJ2-2|TRBV19
TGTGCCAGTAGTATGAATCGGAGGGGCACCGGGGAGCTGTTTTTT
CASSMNRRGTGELFF
>NA|NA|TRBJ2-5|TRBV28
TGTGCCAGCAGTTTATCAGGTCACGAGACCCAGTACTTC
CASSLSGHETQYF
>TRBD1|NA|TRBJ1-5|TRBV11-2
TGTGCCAGCAGCCGGGACAGGGCTTATCAGCCCCAGCATTTT
CASSRDRAYQPQHF
>TRBD1|NA|TRBJ1-6|TRBV6-5
TGTGCCAGCAGCCCGTTGGACAGGGGGAATTCACCCCTCCACTTT
CASSPLDRGNSPLHF
>TRBD2|few|TRBJ2-5|TRBV5-1
TGCGCCAGCAGCTTACAGCGGGGGGGCGTCCAAGAGACCCAGTACTTC
CASSLQRGGVQETQYF
>TRBD1|NA|TRBJ2-6|TRBV7-8
TGTGCCAGCAGCGGAGACAGGGGGCGCGGGGCCAACGTCCTGACTTTC
CASSGDRGRGANVLTF
>NA|NA|TRBJ1-1|TRBV19
TGTGCCAGTAGTATAGATACAGGGACGAACACTGAAGCTTTCTTT
CASSIDTGTNTEAFF
>NA|NA|TRBJ1-2|TRBV7-8
TGTGCCAGCAGCTTAGCGAGATACGGTTCCCCCGGGAGACGTGGCTACACCTTC
CASSLARYGSPGRRGYTF
>NA|NA|TRBJ2-3|TRBV6-1
TGTGCCAGCAGTGACATCCGGGACTGGCTATCTTCTAGCACAGATACGCAGTATTTT
CASSDIRDWLSSSTDTQYF
>NA|NA|TRBJ1-1|TRBV18
TGTGCCAGCTCACCACCGGGGAAAGGGGGGAACACTGAAGCTTTCTTT
CASSPPGKGGNTEAFF
>TRBD1|once|TRBJ2-5|TRBV5-6
TGTGCCAGCAGCTCACAGGGGGCCGGGGGGTTCCTCTCAAAAGAGACCCAGTACTTC
CASSSQGAGGFLSKETQYF
>TRBD1|NA|TRBJ1-1|TRBV19
TGTGCCAGTAGTATAGTGGGGACAGGGCGAACTGAAGCTTTCTTT
CASSIVGTGRTEAFF
>NA|once|TRBJ2-1|TRBV5-5
TGTGCCAGTCGCAGGGTGGCATACAATGAGCAGTTCTTC
CASRRVAYNEQFF
>NA|NA|TRBJ2-2|TRBV4-1
TGCGCCAGCAGCCAAGTGGACTTGGGAATGGCGCGGACCGGGGAGCTGTTTTTT
CASSQVDLGMARTGELFF
>TRBD1|NA|TRBJ2-4|TRBV19
TGTGCCAGTAGCGGATCGGGACAGCCACCTATTCAGTACTTC
CASSGSGQPPIQYF
>TRBD2|NA|TRBJ2-5|TRBV28
TGTGCCAGCAGGCGCTCTAGCGGGGGGATGACCCAGTACTTC
CASRRSSGGMTQYF